This T cell receptor beta chain was captured in a study of cytomegalovirus exposure and HLA in healthy donors. As for the study in general: An early data release held some 85 million unique TCRs from HLA-typed donors. Regarding the study as a whole: Highest at DRB1 and lowest at HLA-C, TCR association rates differed among HLA loci in a later analysis.

Turning to this clone: The target antigen is unknown.

V gave up 7 bases and J gave up 3 bases, with 15 bases separating them. Germline V gene lookup returns CDR1 SEHNR and CDR2 FQNEAQ (reference sequence). The CDR3 is 14 residues long. Both 60 Vbeta primers and 13 Jbeta primers went into the PCR. Produced via immunoSEQ multiplex PCR; TCRdb's table is partial and in-frame only. There are around 150,000 clones in the sample; approximately 83% occur only once, and around 3.1% lies in the top ten. The chain employs TRBV7-9 and TRBJ1-1; D is unresolved. The TCR was taken from a man aged 40-49 years in good health and CMV-seronegative. Sequenced material: PBMCs. The CDR3 sequence: CASTTAELYTEAFF. The CDR3 DNA reads TGTGCCAGCACCACGGCGGAATTATACACTGAAGCTTTCTTT.